The 30 T cell receptor beta chains in this list originate from one sample, sequenced in a study of immune cell composition in non-small cell lung cancer. The normal lung sample lay at least 3 cm, and maximally far, from the tumour. Here immunoSEQ multiplex PCR was the method, and the copy in TCRdb shows in-frame clones only, minus some. Among around 1,800 clones listed, around three quarters were seen once. Sequenced input: non-adjacent lung tissue. The source is a human donor with non-small cell lung cancer.

The chain carries TRBV20-1 and TRBJ2-1; no reliable D call. V lost 6 bases and J 5 bases, leaving 8 bases between the germline ends. This CDR3 has 11 amino acids. Germline CDR1 is DFQATT and CDR2 is SNEGSKA (reference sequence). Here the CDR3 DNA reads TGCAGTGCCACAGCACACAATGAGCAGTTCTTC. Amino acids: CSATAHNEQFF.

The rearrangement uses TRBV19 and TRBJ1-2; the match to TRBD1 covers 7 bases. J gave up 8 bases and V 3 bases, and 12 bases lay outside the gene matches. Germline values: CDR1 LNHDA, CDR2 SQIVND (reference sequence). This CDR3 has 15 residues. In DNA form, the CDR3 reads TGTGCCAGTAGTATTTCCGGGACAGAGGTAGGAGGCTACACCTTC. It yields the protein CASSISGTEVGGYTF.

V is TRBV5-1 and J is TRBJ2-7, with 11 bases that match TRBD1. J was trimmed by 3 bases and V by 5 bases; bases with no gene match: 7. From germline, CDR1 is SGHRS and CDR2 YFSETQ. There are 15 residues in the CDR3. The CDR3: CASRVDRGPVYEQYF. Written as DNA, the CDR3 is TGCGCCAGCAGGGTGGACAGGGGGCCGGTCTACGAGCAGTACTTC.

This clone appeared once. The genes are TRBV7-2 and TRBJ2-2; D is possibly TRBD1 (5 bases). Trimming took off 2 bases at V and 1 base at J, with 8 bases between the two ends. The CDR3 runs 15 residues. Germline V gives CDR1 SGHTA, CDR2 FQGNSA. As DNA, the CDR3 is TGTGCCAGCAGCTTAAGACAGCTGAACACCGGGGAGCTGTTTTTT. Its translation is CASSLRQLNTGELFF.

This clone showed up just once. The CDR3 region has the DNA TGTGCCAGCAGCCAAGACCGGACAGGGAACTATGGCTACACCTTC. Encoded protein: CASSQDRTGNYGYTF. The chain combines TRBV14 with TRBJ1-2; 8 positions match TRBD1. V lost 0 bases, J lost 2 bases, and 2 bases stayed unmatched. The CDR3 has 15 amino acids. Germline V CDR1 and CDR2: SGHDN, FVKESK.

The chain has TRBV10-3 and TRBJ1-1; D remains ambiguous. This CDR3 is built from 16 residues. Germline loops: CDR1 ENHRY, CDR2 SYGVKD. With 0 bases removed from V and 1 base from J, the gap between germline ends came to 12 bases. The CDR3 loop is CAISESMGVANTEAFF. CDR3 sequence (DNA): TGTGCCATCAGTGAGTCGATGGGAGTAGCGAACACTGAAGCTTTCTTT.

The chain recombines TRBV2 with TRBJ2-3; 10 nucleotides agree with TRBD2. The CDR3 has 16 residues. With 6 bases clipped from V and 1 base from J, the junction kept 7 bases outside the gene matches. Germline V gives CDR1 SNHLY, CDR2 FYNNEI. The CDR3 coding sequence is TGTGCCAGCAGCAGCCCTAGCGGGGGTCGCACAGATACGCAGTATTTT. It encodes CASSSPSGGRTDTQYF.

This sequence joins TRBV11-1 and TRBJ2-7; possibly TRBD2 for D (6 bases). Trimming shortened V by 3 bases and J by 3 bases, and 12 bases separated the two germline ends. The CDR3 contains 14 residues. Per the germline V gene, CDR1 is SGHAT and CDR2 is FQDESV (reference sequence). In DNA form, the CDR3 reads TGTGCCAGCAGCTTCGGGGGAGGAAGCTACGAGCAGTACTTC. This sequence encodes CASSFGGGSYEQYF.

The table lists this clone with a few counts. This chain joins TRBV6-6 and TRBJ2-1, with D possibly being TRBD1 (8 bases). There are 15 residues in the CDR3. Germline V gene lookup returns CDR1 MNHNY and CDR2 SVGAGI (reference sequence). V lost 2 bases and J lost 9, with 17 bases in between. CDR3 region: CASSYAYRGGSEQFF. CDR3 sequence (DNA): TGTGCCAGCAGTTACGCGTACAGGGGGGGCAGTGAGCAGTTCTTC.

The chain carries TRBV11-1 and TRBJ1-5; the D gene is possibly TRBD1 (5 bases). Germline CDR1 reads SGHAT; CDR2 reads FQDESV (reference sequence). The CDR3 covers 14 residues. Trimming cost V 4 bases and J 4 bases, with 11 bases left between them. The CDR3: CASSSTDTNQPQHF. The CDR3, as DNA: TGTGCCAGCAGCTCCACGGACACAAATCAGCCCCAGCATTTT.

The chain recombines TRBV6-5 with TRBJ1-6; perhaps TRBD1 as D (5 bases). The germline gives CDR1 MNHEY, CDR2 SVGAGI. This CDR3 region has 12 residues. Between the trimmed V and J ends, which lost 8 bases and 4 bases, there was a span of 6 bases. The CDR3 nucleotides are TGTGCCAGCCGACAGTATAATTCACCCCTCCACTTT. Translated: CASRQYNSPLHF.

This sequence joins TRBV2 and TRBJ2-5; tentative D call: TRBD2 (5 bases). The germline V and J ends were trimmed by 6 bases and 5 bases, with 10 bases remaining between them. Per germline, CDR1 SNHLY and CDR2 FYNNEI. The CDR3 runs 12 residues. Here the CDR3 reads CASRITGETQYF. DNA of the CDR3: TGTGCCAGCAGAATAACGGGGGAGACCCAGTACTTC.

The chain combines TRBV11-2 with TRBJ2-1; D is possibly TRBD2 (7 bases). The CDR3 length is 15 residues. Germline V lookup: CDR1 SGHAT, CDR2 FQNNGV. Trimming removed 1 base from V and 6 bases from J, with 13 bases in between. DNA for the CDR3: TGTGCCAGCAGCTTAGGGGGGGGCATTTTCAATGAGCAGTTCTTC. Translated: CASSLGGGIFNEQFF.

The chain uses TRBV2 and TRBJ2-5, with 9 nucleotides matching TRBD2. CDR3 length: 16 residues. The germline gives CDR1 SNHLY, CDR2 FYNNEI. Trimming removed 6 bases from V and 5 bases from J; junction bases left unmatched: 13. CDR3 sequence reads: CASSPSFSGGFETQYF. CDR3 in DNA: TGTGCCAGCAGCCCATCCTTCAGCGGGGGGTTCGAGACCCAGTACTTC. Filled out from reference TRBV2 and TRBJ2-5, the complete variable domain reads EPEVTQTPSHQVTQMGQEVILRCVPISNHLYFYWYRQILGQKVEFLVSFYNNEISEKSEIFDDQFSVERPDGSNFTLKIRSTKLEDSAMYFCASSPSFSGGFETQYFGPGTRLLVL.

J is TRBJ1-2 and V is TRBV29-1, with 10 bases matching TRBD1. Germline CDR1 is SQVTM and CDR2 is ANQGSEA. CDR3 length equals 14 residues. With V trimmed by 6 bases and J by 4 bases, 8 bases remained unmatched. The CDR3: CSVGTGARGYGYTF. In DNA form, the CDR3 reads TGCAGCGTCGGGACAGGGGCGCGTGGCTATGGCTACACCTTC. Complete variable domain (other parts from reference TRBV29-1 and TRBJ1-2): SAVISQKPSRDICQRGTSLTIQCQVDSQVTMMFWYRQQPGQSLTLIATANQGSEATYESGFVIDKFPISRPNLTFSTLTVSNMSPEDSSIYLCSVGTGARGYGYTFGSGTRLTVV.

The chain uses TRBV7-9 and TRBJ2-1; 8 positions match TRBD2. In germline, CDR1 is SEHNR, CDR2 FQNEAQ (reference sequence). With V trimmed by 2 bases and J by 8 bases, 8 bases remained unmatched. CDR3 length equals 15 residues. The chain's CDR3 is CASSLRGGTIDEQFF. CDR3 DNA: TGTGCCAGCAGCTTACGGGGGGGGACCATTGATGAGCAGTTCTTC.

V usage is TRBV5-8 and J usage is TRBJ2-7; a possible D gene is TRBD1 (6 bases). Deletions cut 0 bases from V and 6 bases from J, with 10 bases between. CDR1 and CDR2 from the germline V gene are SGHTS and YDEGEE. The CDR3 runs 13 residues. CDR3 coding DNA: TGTGCCAGCAGCTTGGCGTGGGGGCCCGAGCAGTACTTC. Translating gives CASSLAWGPEQYF.

The rearrangement uses TRBV28 and TRBJ2-5; 9 bases are a match to TRBD1. CDR1 MDHEN and CDR2 SYDVKM come from the germline V gene. The CDR3 totals 13 residues. The junction had 1 base not matched to a gene; V was cut back by 5 bases and J by 3 bases. DNA for the CDR3: TGTGCCAGCAGTCGGACAGGGGAAGAGACCCAGTACTTC. Its protein is CASSRTGEETQYF.

This clone occurred a few times. V is TRBV4-1 and J is TRBJ1-1, with unresolved D. V lost 1 base to trimming and J lost 1 base, with 22 bases between them. Germline CDR1 reads MGHRA; CDR2 reads YSYEKL. The length of the CDR3 is 19 residues. The CDR3, as DNA: TGCGCCAGCAGCCAAGCCGCCCTAACGAGGTCCGGAGAGAACACTGAAGCTTTCTTT. Protein product: CASSQAALTRSGENTEAFF.

The chain is built from TRBV6-5 and TRBJ2-3; 12 nucleotides align to TRBD2. V dropped 7 bases and J dropped 4; count of bases not matched to a gene: 6. From germline, CDR1 is MNHEY and CDR2 SVGAGI. The CDR3 has 15 amino acids. The CDR3 protein is CASNPSGGAPDTQYF. The CDR3 region has the DNA TGTGCCAGCAACCCTAGCGGGGGGGCCCCAGATACGCAGTATTTT.

The chain carries TRBV11-2 and TRBJ1-1, with a possible D match to TRBD1 (6 bases). CDR1 and CDR2 (germline): SGHAT, FQNNGV. The CDR3 covers 14 residues. Trimming pared 4 bases from V and 1 base from J, leaving 10 bases between. CDR3 DNA sequence: TGTGCCAGCAGCTGGACAGATACGAACACTGAAGCTTTCTTT. Residues: CASSWTDTNTEAFF. The whole variable domain, filled in from reference TRBV11-2 and TRBJ1-1, reads EAGVAQSPRYKIIEKRQSVAFWCNPISGHATLYWYQQILGQGPKLLIQFQNNGVVDDSQLPKDRFSAERLKGVDSTLKIQPAKLEDSAVYLCASSWTDTNTEAFFGQGTRLTVV.

The gene calls are TRBV19 and TRBJ1-5; a weak D match, TRBD1 (5 bases). V shed 1 base and J shed 2 bases, with 6 bases lying between them. This CDR3 is 14 amino acids long. Germline V lookup: CDR1 LNHDA, CDR2 SQIVND (reference sequence). CDR3 loop: CASSIVTGNQPQHF. The CDR3 DNA reads TGTGCCAGTAGTATAGTGACAGGCAATCAGCCCCAGCATTTT.

CDR3 in DNA: TGTGCCAGCAGCGAGGGACCCCGTGGGAGGGAGACCCAGTACTTC. It specifies CASSEGPRGRETQYF. The chain links TRBV7-2 to TRBJ2-5; D may be TRBD2 (6 bases). Germline CDR1 is SGHTA and CDR2 is FQGNSA. The CDR3 is made up of 15 amino acids. V was trimmed by 5 bases and J by 5 bases, leaving 18 bases between them.

J is TRBJ2-7 and V is TRBV7-9; D is perhaps TRBD1 (5 bases). Deletions cut 0 bases from V and 3 bases from J, with 15 bases between. Germline lookup yields CDR1 SEHNR and CDR2 FQNEAQ (reference sequence). The CDR3 has 16 residues. CDR3 coding DNA: TGTGCCAGCAGCTTAGCTGTTCTTAACAGGCGCTACGAGCAGTACTTC. Translating gives CASSLAVLNRRYEQYF.

The CDR3: CASSFQQGNTEAFF. In DNA form, the CDR3 reads TGTGCCAGCAGCTTCCAACAGGGAAACACTGAAGCTTTCTTT. The rearrangement uses TRBV7-2 and TRBJ1-1, with D perhaps matching TRBD1 (6 bases). V gave up 3 bases and J gave up 2 bases, with 10 bases separating them. The CDR3 spans 14 residues. Germline V gene sequence: CDR1 SGHTA, CDR2 FQGNSA. The full variable domain, completed using reference TRBV7-2 and TRBJ1-1, is GAGVSQSPSNKVTEKGKDVELRCDPISGHTALYWYRQSLGQGLEFLIYFQGNSAPDKSGLPSDRFSAERTGGSVSTLTIQRTQQEDSAVYLCASSFQQGNTEAFFGQGTRLTVV.

A few counts support this clone. The chain carries TRBV5-6 and TRBJ2-5; perhaps TRBD2 as D (6 bases). Germline V gene lookup returns CDR1 SGHDT and CDR2 YYEEEE. The CDR3 loop spans 14 amino acids. The ends were cut back, 3 bases at V and 4 bases at J, with 13 bases in the middle. CDR3 protein: CASSSQEGRETQYF. DNA of the CDR3: TGTGCCAGCAGCTCCCAGGAGGGTCGAGAGACCCAGTACTTC.

The chain recombines TRBV5-1 with TRBJ2-5; D is perhaps TRBD2 (6 bases). The V end lost 5 bases, the J end lost 5 bases, and 16 bases lay between the germline ends. The CDR3 is 14 residues long. CDR1 SGHRS and CDR2 YFSETQ come from the germline V gene. The CDR3 nucleotides read TGCGCCAGCAGTCGGCGGGACCCGGGGGAGACCCAGTACTTC. This translates into CASSRRDPGETQYF.

This chain uses TRBV7-9 with TRBJ1-1; no definite D call. The length of the CDR3 is 13 residues. The germline V gene has CDR1 SEHNR and CDR2 FQNEAQ (reference sequence). Trimming left V 3 bases short and J 1 base short, with 6 bases between. The CDR3 spells CASSFTGNTEAFF. The CDR3 DNA is TGTGCCAGCAGCTTTACGGGGAACACTGAAGCTTTCTTT.

The chain links TRBV11-2 to TRBJ2-3, with TRBD2 matching over 8 bases. Trimming removed 1 base from V and 7 bases from J; junction bases left unmatched: 1. The CDR3 runs to 13 residues. Germline V gene sequence: CDR1 SGHAT, CDR2 FQNNGV. This CDR3 reads CASSLGGGNTQYF. In DNA, the CDR3 is TGTGCCAGCAGCTTAGGCGGGGGGAATACGCAGTATTTT.

The V call is TRBV11-2, the J call TRBJ1-2, with D uncertain. V was pared by 1 base and J by 8 bases, with 5 bases between. CDR1 SGHAT and CDR2 FQNNGV come from the germline V gene. The CDR3 spans 11 residues. CDR3 DNA sequence: TGTGCCAGCAGCTTAGGGAGGGGCTACACCTTC. It encodes CASSLGRGYTF.